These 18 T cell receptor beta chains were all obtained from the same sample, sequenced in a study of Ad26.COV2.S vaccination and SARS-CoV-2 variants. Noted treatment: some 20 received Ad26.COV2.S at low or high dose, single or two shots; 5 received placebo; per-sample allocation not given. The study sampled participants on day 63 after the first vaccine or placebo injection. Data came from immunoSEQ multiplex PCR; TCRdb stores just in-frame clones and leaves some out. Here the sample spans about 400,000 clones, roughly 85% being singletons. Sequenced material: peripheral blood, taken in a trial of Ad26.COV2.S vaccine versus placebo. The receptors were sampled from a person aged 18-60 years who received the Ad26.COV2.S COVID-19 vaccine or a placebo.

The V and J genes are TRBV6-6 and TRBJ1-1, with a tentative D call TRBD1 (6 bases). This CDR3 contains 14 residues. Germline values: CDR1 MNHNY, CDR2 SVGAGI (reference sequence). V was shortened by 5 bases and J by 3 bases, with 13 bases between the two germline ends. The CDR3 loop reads CASSATQGHTEAFF. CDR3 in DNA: TGTGCCAGCAGTGCCACACAGGGTCACACTGAAGCTTTCTTT.

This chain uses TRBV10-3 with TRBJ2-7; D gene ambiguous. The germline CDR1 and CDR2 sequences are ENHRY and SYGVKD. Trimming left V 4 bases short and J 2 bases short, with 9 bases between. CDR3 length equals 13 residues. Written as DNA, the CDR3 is TGTGCCATCAGTGTGGGGTCAACCTACGAGCAGTACTTC. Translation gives CAISVGSTYEQYF.

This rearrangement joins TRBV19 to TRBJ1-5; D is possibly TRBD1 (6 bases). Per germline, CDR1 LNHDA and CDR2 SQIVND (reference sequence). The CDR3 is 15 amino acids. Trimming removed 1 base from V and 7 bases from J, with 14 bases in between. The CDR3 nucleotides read TGTGCCAGTAGTATAGTGAAGCAGGGGAACCAGCCCCAGCATTTT. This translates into CASSIVKQGNQPQHF. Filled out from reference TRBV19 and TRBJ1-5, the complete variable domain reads DGGITQSPKYLFRKEGQNVTLSCEQNLNHDAMYWYRQDPGQGLRLIYYSQIVNDFQKGDIAEGYSVSREKKESFPLTVTSAQKNPTAFYLCASSIVKQGNQPQHFGDGTRLSIL.

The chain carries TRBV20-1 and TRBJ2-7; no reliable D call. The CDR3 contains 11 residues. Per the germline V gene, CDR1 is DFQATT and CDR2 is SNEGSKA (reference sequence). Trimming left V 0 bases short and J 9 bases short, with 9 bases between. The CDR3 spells CSARDRAAQYF. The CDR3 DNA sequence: TGCAGTGCTAGAGATAGGGCGGCGCAGTACTTC.

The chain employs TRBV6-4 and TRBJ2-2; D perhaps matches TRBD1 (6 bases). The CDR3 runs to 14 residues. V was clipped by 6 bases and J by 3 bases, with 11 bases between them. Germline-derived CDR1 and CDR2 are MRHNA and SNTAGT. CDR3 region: CASRRDTYTGELFF. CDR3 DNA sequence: TGTGCCAGCAGGAGGGACACCTACACCGGGGAGCTGTTTTTT.

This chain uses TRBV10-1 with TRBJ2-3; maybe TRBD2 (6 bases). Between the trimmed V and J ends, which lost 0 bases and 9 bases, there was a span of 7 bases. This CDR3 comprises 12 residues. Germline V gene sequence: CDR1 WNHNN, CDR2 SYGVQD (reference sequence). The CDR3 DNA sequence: TGCGCCAGCAGTGAGTCGGGAGGAACGCAGTATTTT. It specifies CASSESGGTQYF.

CDR3: CASSLPDRNGYTF. The CDR3 DNA is TGTGCCAGCAGCTTACCAGATCGGAATGGCTACACCTTC. The rearrangement uses TRBV7-2 and TRBJ1-2; D gene unclear. V was pared by 2 bases and J by 6 bases, with 10 bases between. The CDR3 length is 13 residues. Germline assignment: CDR1 SGHTA and CDR2 FQGNSA.

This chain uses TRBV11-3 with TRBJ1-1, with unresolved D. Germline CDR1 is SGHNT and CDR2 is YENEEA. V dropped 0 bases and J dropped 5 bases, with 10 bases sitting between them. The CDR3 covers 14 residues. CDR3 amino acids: CASSLEGGRTEAFF. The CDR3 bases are TGTGCCAGCAGCTTAGAGGGAGGGAGAACTGAAGCTTTCTTT.

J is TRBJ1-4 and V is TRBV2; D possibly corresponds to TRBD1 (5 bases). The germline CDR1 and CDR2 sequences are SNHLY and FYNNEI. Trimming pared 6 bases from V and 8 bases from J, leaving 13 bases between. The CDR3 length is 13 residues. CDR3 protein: CASRLGPKEKLFF. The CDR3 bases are TGTGCCAGCAGGTTGGGGCCCAAGGAAAAACTGTTTTTT. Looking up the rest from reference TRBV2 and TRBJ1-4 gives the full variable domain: EPEVTQTPSHQVTQMGQEVILRCVPISNHLYFYWYRQILGQKVEFLVSFYNNEISEKSEIFDDQFSVERPDGSNFTLKIRSTKLEDSAMYFCASRLGPKEKLFFGSGTQLSVL.

Here the CDR3 reads CASGLGRDRIYNEQFF. Here the CDR3 DNA reads TGTGCTAGTGGTTTGGGCCGGGACAGGATTTACAATGAGCAGTTCTTC. This rearrangement joins TRBV12-5 to TRBJ2-1; 8 positions match TRBD1. There are 16 residues in the CDR3. Germline V gives CDR1 LGHNT, CDR2 FRNRAP. With V trimmed by 1 base and J by 4 bases, 6 bases remained unmatched.

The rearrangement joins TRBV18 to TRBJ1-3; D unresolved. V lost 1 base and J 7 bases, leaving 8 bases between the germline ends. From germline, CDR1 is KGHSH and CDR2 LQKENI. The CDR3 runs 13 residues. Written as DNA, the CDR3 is TGTGCCAGCTCACCACTGGATGGGAACACCATATATTTT. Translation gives CASSPLDGNTIYF.

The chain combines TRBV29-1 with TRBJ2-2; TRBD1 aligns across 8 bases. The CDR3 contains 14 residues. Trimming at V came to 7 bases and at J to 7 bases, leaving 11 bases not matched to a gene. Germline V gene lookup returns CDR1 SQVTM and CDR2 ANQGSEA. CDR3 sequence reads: CSAQVDRAIGELFF. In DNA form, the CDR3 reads TGCAGCGCCCAAGTGGACAGGGCGATCGGGGAGCTGTTTTTT.

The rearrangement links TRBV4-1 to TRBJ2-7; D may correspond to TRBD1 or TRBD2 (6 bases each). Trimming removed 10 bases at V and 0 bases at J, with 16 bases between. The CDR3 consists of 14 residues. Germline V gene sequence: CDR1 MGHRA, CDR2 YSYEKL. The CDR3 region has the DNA TGCGCCACCAAGAGGGGGGTGAGCTCCTACGAGCAGTACTTC. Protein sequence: CATKRGVSSYEQYF.

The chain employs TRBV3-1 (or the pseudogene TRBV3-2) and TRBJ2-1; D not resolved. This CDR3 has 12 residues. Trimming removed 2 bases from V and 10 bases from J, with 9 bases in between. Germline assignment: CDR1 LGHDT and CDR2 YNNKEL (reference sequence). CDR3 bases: TGTGCCAGCAGCCAATCTTGGTGGGAGCAGTTCTTC. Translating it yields CASSQSWWEQFF.

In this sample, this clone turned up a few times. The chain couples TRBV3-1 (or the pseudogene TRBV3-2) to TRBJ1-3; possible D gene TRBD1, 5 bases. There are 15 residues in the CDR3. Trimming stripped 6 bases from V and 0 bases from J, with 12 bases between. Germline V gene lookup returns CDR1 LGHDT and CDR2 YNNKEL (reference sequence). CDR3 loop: CASRPGLSSGNTIYF. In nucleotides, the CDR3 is TGTGCCAGCAGACCGGGACTGAGCTCTGGAAACACCATATATTTT.

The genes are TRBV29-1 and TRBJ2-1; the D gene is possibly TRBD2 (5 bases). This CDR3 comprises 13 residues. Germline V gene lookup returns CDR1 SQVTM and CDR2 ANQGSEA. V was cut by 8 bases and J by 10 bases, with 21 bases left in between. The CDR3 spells CSPKPYAGDEQFF. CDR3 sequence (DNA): TGCAGCCCAAAACCCTATGCGGGTGACGAGCAGTTCTTC.

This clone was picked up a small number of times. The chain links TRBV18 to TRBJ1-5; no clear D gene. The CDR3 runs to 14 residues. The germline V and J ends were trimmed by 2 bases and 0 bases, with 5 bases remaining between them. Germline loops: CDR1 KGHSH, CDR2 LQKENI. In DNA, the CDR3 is TGTGCCAGCTCACCAGGGGTTAGCAATCAGCCCCAGCATTTT. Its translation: CASSPGVSNQPQHF.

The DNA of the CDR3 is TGTGCCAGCTCACTTCTAGCGCAACAAGAGACCCAGTACTTC. This translates into CASSLLAQQETQYF. The chain is built from TRBV18 and TRBJ2-5, with D possibly matching TRBD2 (6 bases). This CDR3 contains 14 residues. With 4 bases removed from V and 2 bases from J, the gap between germline ends came to 11 bases. Germline CDR1 reads KGHSH; CDR2 reads LQKENI.